Each of the 4 T cell receptor beta chains below was sequenced from the same sample in a study of graft-versus-host responses after intestinal transplantation. Repertoires were generated with immunoSEQ multiplex PCR, while TCRdb's copy carries only in-frame clones and drops some. The sample includes 100,000 to 120,000 clones, around 93% of them seen just once. These TCRs are of unknown antigen specificity. Sequencing was performed on unstimulated CD8+ T cells sorted from spleen or lymph node cells, taken before intestinal transplant. These receptors originate from a human donor who received an intestinal transplant.

The chain uses TRBV9 and TRBJ2-1; 14 nucleotides agree with TRBD2. The germline V gene has CDR1 SGDLS and CDR2 YYNGEE. The CDR3 covers 16 residues. The junction had 15 bases not matched to a gene; V was cut back by 4 bases and J by 15 bases. The CDR3 sequence is CASSPQGPGLAGVAFF. CDR3 DNA sequence: TGTGCCAGCAGCCCCCAAGGTCCGGGACTAGCGGGAGTGGCGTTCTTC. The entire variable domain, with the rest obtained from reference TRBV9 and TRBJ2-1, is as follows: DSGVTQTPKHLITATGQRVTLRCSPRSGDLSVYWYQQSLDQGLQFLIQYYNGEERAKGNILERFSAQQFPDLHSELNLSSLELGDSALYFCASSPQGPGLAGVAFFGPGTRLTVL.

This clone was seen just once. CDR3 DNA sequence: TGTGCCAGCAGTGATGTTGAAGCTTTCTTT. As protein: CASSDVEAFF. V usage is TRBV2 and J usage is TRBJ1-1, with D hard to call. Germline CDR1 and CDR2: SNHLY and FYNNEI. Trimming cost V 3 bases and J 7 bases, with 3 bases left between them. This CDR3 contains 10 residues.

CDR3 residues: CSVARGDTIYF. The DNA of the CDR3 is TGCAGCGTTGCAAGGGGGGACACCATATATTTT. The V call is TRBV29-1, the J call TRBJ1-3; D perhaps matches TRBD1 (6 bases). The germline V gene has CDR1 SQVTM and CDR2 ANQGSEA. V shed 4 bases and J shed 8 bases, with 9 bases lying between them. The CDR3 has 11 residues.

The CDR3 here is CASSQDGKEPYEQYF. CDR3 nucleotides: TGCGCCAGCAGCCAAGATGGGAAGGAGCCCTACGAGCAGTACTTC. This chain uses TRBV4-1 with TRBJ2-7; the D is unclear. Trimming left V 0 bases short and J 2 bases short, with 11 bases between. Germline V CDR1 and CDR2: MGHRA, YSYEKL. CDR3 size: 15 residues.